The rows below give T cell receptor beta chains drawn from one sample of a study of type 1 regulatory T cells. TCRdb fed the reads into MiXCR, producing one record per CDR3 protein. This table has approximately 90,000 distinct CDR3 sequences, 25% to 40% appearing once. The specimen was CD4+ T cells, either the whole sample or a sorted fraction (not recorded which). All receptors derive from a human donor in good health. Each CDR3 is given with its conserved first and last residue. D genes are given only for firm matches. Clone sizes are given selectively: once, few, many, or a class where the clone is expanded.

v_gene	abundance	d_gene	j_gene	CDR3aa	CDR3nt
TRBV3-1	NA	TRBD2	TRBJ2-2	CASSPWEGTGELFF	TGTGCCAGCAGCCCTTGGGAGGGCACCGGGGAGCTGTTTTTT
TRBV13	NA	TRBD1	TRBJ2-2	CASSPRTGRNTGELFF	TGTGCCAGCAGCCCCCGGACAGGGAGGAACACCGGGGAGCTGTTTTTT
TRBV20-1	NA	TRBD1	TRBJ1-5	CSASEPRRGPDQPQHF	TGCAGTGCTAGTGAGCCCCGCAGGGGGCCGGACCAGCCCCAGCATTTT
TRBV29-1	NA	NA	TRBJ1-2	CSVEGTPDNYGYTF	TGCAGCGTTGAGGGGACACCAGATAACTATGGCTACACCTTC
TRBV7-9	NA	NA	TRBJ2-5	CASSHRTWVRGTQYF	TGTGCCAGCAGCCACAGGACTTGGGTCCGGGGGACCCAGTACTTC
TRBV15	few	NA	TRBJ2-5	CATSRTTPRETQYF	TGTGCCACCAGCAGGACTACCCCGAGGGAGACCCAGTACTTC
TRBV15	NA	TRBD2	TRBJ2-1	CATSRARTSGRNEQFF	TGTGCCACCAGCAGAGCCAGGACTAGCGGGAGGAATGAGCAGTTCTTC
TRBV7-2	few	NA	TRBJ1-1	CASSIRRERGAKAFF	TGTGCCAGCAGCATACGAAGGGAGCGGGGGGCCAAAGCTTTCTTT
TRBV23-1	NA	NA	TRBJ2-3	CASKSKRTEFFTDTQYF	TGCGCCAGCAAGAGTAAAAGGACGGAATTTTTCACAGATACGCAGTATTTT
TRBV7-9	NA	TRBD2	TRBJ2-7	CASSLKLAGGLGGQYF	TGTGCCAGCAGCTTAAAGCTAGCGGGAGGATTGGGGGGGCAGTACTTC
TRBV20-1	few	NA	TRBJ1-5	CSARTGTLNQPQHF	TGCAGTGCTAGAACCGGGACCCTCAATCAGCCCCAGCATTTT
TRBV7-8	NA	NA	TRBJ2-5	CASSQRRGRSQETQYF	TGTGCCAGCAGCCAACGGAGGGGGCGATCTCAAGAGACCCAGTACTTC
TRBV10-3	few	NA	TRBJ1-1	CAIVAAMNTEAFF	TGTGCCATCGTGGCAGCCATGAACACTGAAGCTTTCTTT
TRBV27	NA	NA	TRBJ2-3	CASSLSRAADTQYF	TGTGCCAGCAGTTTATCACGGGCGGCAGATACGCAGTATTTT
TRBV29-1	NA	NA	TRBJ2-7	CSVAISYEQYF	TGCAGCGTTGCTATTTCCTACGAGCAGTACTTC
TRBV20-1	few	TRBD2	TRBJ2-1	CSVPGLAYEQFF	TGCAGCGTCCCGGGACTAGCTTATGAGCAGTTCTTC
TRBV12-3/TRBV12-4	NA	NA	TRBJ1-2	CASSTGFYGYTF	TGTGCCAGCAGCACAGGGTTCTATGGCTACACCTTC
TRBV29-1	NA	NA	TRBJ1-2	CSVGHRGGYTF	TGCAGCGTCGGACACCGAGGTGGCTACACCTTC
TRBV20-1	few	NA	TRBJ2-7	CSARAPKYEQYF	TGCAGTGCTAGAGCCCCTAAATACGAGCAGTACTTC
TRBV10-3	NA	TRBD1	TRBJ1-1	CAISPRTGPTEAFF	TGTGCCATCAGCCCCAGGACAGGGCCCACTGAAGCTTTCTTT
TRBV7-2	NA	TRBD2	TRBJ2-2	CASSPRLAANTGELFF	TGTGCCAGCAGCCCCCGACTAGCGGCGAACACCGGGGAGCTGTTTTTT
TRBV6-6	few	NA	TRBJ2-3	CASKIVGSPDTQYF	TGTGCCAGCAAAATCGTGGGCAGCCCAGATACGCAGTATTTT
TRBV2	NA	TRBD1	TRBJ2-1	CASSEDRTYNEQFF	TGTGCCAGCAGTGAGGACAGGACCTACAATGAGCAGTTCTTC
TRBV20-1	few	TRBD2	TRBJ2-1	CSASPGLAGVFHEQFF	TGCAGTGCTTCACCGGGACTAGCGGGAGTTTTCCATGAGCAGTTCTTC
TRBV7-7	few	NA	TRBJ2-5	CASSLASPGTQYF	TGTGCCAGCAGCTTAGCTTCCCCGGGGACCCAGTACTTC
TRBV3-1	NA	TRBD2	TRBJ2-7	CASSQVREGGEQYF	TGTGCCAGCAGCCAGGTGCGGGAGGGAGGCGAGCAGTACTTC
TRBV14	NA	NA	TRBJ1-2	CASSQVGGVYGYTF	TGTGCCAGCAGCCAAGTCGGGGGCGTGTATGGCTACACCTTC
TRBV7-2	few	NA	TRBJ2-2	CASSWSSTNTGELFF	TGTGCCAGCAGCTGGAGTAGCACGAACACCGGGGAGCTGTTTTTT
TRBV6-5	few	TRBD1	TRBJ2-5	CASSTGVETQYF	TGTGCCAGCAGTACAGGGGTGGAGACCCAGTACTTC
TRBV11-1	once	TRBD2	TRBJ2-1	CASSSILSGTYNEQFF	TGTGCCAGCAGCTCCATCCTTAGCGGGACCTACAATGAGCAGTTCTTC
TRBV3-1	few	NA	TRBJ2-7	CASSQAGTYEQYF	TGTGCCAGCAGCCAAGCCGGCACCTACGAGCAGTACTTC
TRBV5-4	NA	TRBD1	TRBJ2-7	CASSLPLGQGNYEQYF	TGTGCCAGCAGCTTGCCCCTGGGACAGGGAAACTACGAGCAGTACTTC
TRBV24-1	NA	TRBD2	TRBJ2-5	CATSDRTSGQNF	TGTGCCACCAGTGATCGGACTAGCGGGCAAAACTTC
TRBV20-1	NA	NA	TRBJ1-1	CSARVQRNTEAFF	TGCAGTGCTAGAGTTCAGAGAAACACTGAAGCTTTCTTT
TRBV20-1	few	NA	TRBJ1-1	CSAVTTVNTEAFF	TGCAGTGCGGTAACGACAGTGAACACTGAAGCTTTCTTT
TRBV7-2	NA	TRBD2	TRBJ2-2	CASSLGRRTRVSGELFF	TGTGCCAGCAGCTTAGGTCGTCGGACTAGGGTTTCCGGGGAGCTGTTTTTT
TRBV29-1	NA	TRBD2	TRBJ2-1	CSVGLAGGLYNEQFF	TGCAGCGTGGGACTAGCGGGAGGCCTCTACAATGAGCAGTTCTTC
TRBV5-1	NA	TRBD2	TRBJ2-7	CASRLDSGRADNEQYF	TGCGCCAGCAGACTTGATAGCGGGAGGGCCGACAATGAGCAGTACTTC
TRBV5-5	NA	NA	TRBJ2-5	CASSPGPGGETQYF	TGTGCCAGCAGCCCCGGGCCCGGCGGAGAGACCCAGTACTTC
TRBV7-2	few	NA	TRBJ2-1	CASSIPPGQFF	TGTGCCAGCAGTATCCCACCAGGGCAGTTCTTC
TRBV18	many	TRBD1	TRBJ1-1	CASSPTKQGSTEAFF	TGTGCCAGCTCACCAACTAAACAGGGGAGCACTGAAGCTTTCTTT
TRBV30	once	NA	TRBJ1-6	CAWSVDRGVAFSSPLHF	TGTGCCTGGAGTGTTGATAGGGGTGTTGCCTTTTCCTCACCCCTCCACTTT
TRBV5-1	NA	TRBD2	TRBJ2-3	CASRLTSGRAPDTQYF	TGCGCCAGCAGGTTGACTAGCGGGAGGGCGCCAGATACGCAGTATTTT
TRBV7-3	few	TRBD2	TRBJ2-1	CASSVIAGGPGNEQFF	TGTGCCAGCAGCGTAATAGCGGGAGGACCGGGGAATGAGCAGTTCTTC
TRBV6-5	few	NA	TRBJ2-5	CASSLQDHQETQYF	TGTGCCAGCAGTCTACAGGACCATCAAGAGACCCAGTACTTC